The 23 T cell receptor beta chains below come from one sample, sequenced in a study of T-cell reconstitution after alpha-beta-depleted transplantation in children. Unique molecular identifiers featured in how the TCRbeta library was prepared. One entry per CDR3 protein results from TCRdb running MiXCR on the PCR reads. The table records about 50,000 distinct CDR3 sequences, approximately 6.1% of them present only once. The sequences come from PBMCs, mostly from graft donor cells, collected 60 days after TCRalphabeta/CD19-depleted stem cell transplant. The receptors derive from a female patient aged 2-10 years who had a stem cell transplant for aplastic anemia, so the T cells may come from the graft donor.

This clonotype was recorded at least ten times. The chain couples TRBV20-1 to TRBJ1-1; TRBD1 is a possible D gene (6 bases). The CDR3 loop spans 15 amino acids. Germline CDR1 and CDR2: DFQATT and SNEGSKA (reference sequence). Trimming took off 6 bases at V and 2 bases at J, with 19 bases between the two ends. The CDR3 DNA is TGCAGTGCGACGAGACAGGAGTTGGCTAACACTGAAGCTTTCTTT. This translates into CSATRQELANTEAFF.

At least ten counts were recorded for this clonotype. The V call is TRBV5-5, the J call TRBJ2-1; 7 bases match TRBD2. This CDR3 comprises 17 residues. V was clipped by 4 bases and J by 3 bases; unmatched bases: 13. Per the germline V gene, CDR1 is SGHKS and CDR2 is YYEKEE (reference sequence). CDR3: CASSPSGTQRDYNEQFF. In DNA form, the CDR3 reads TGTGCCAGCAGCCCTAGTGGGACCCAGCGGGACTACAATGAGCAGTTCTTC. Based on the CDR3 plus reference TRBV5-5 and TRBJ2-1, the full variable domain is DAGVTQSPTHLIKTRGQQVTLRCSPISGHKSVSWYQQVLGQGPQFIFQYYEKEERGRGNFPDRFSARQFPNYSSELNVNALLLGDSALYLCASSPSGTQRDYNEQFFGPGTRLTVL.

This clonotype was seen at least ten times. The V and J genes are TRBV25-1 and TRBJ2-2; no definite D call. The length of the CDR3 is 14 residues. The germline CDR1 and CDR2 sequences are MGHDK and SYGVNS. V was clipped by 5 bases and J by 6 bases, with 13 bases between them. The CDR3 nucleotides are TGTGCCAGCAGTCCCTCCGTGCTGGCCGGGGAGCTGTTTTTT. Translated: CASSPSVLAGELFF.

This clonotype was recorded at least ten times. This chain links TRBV2 with TRBJ2-5; 11 bases are a match to TRBD2. CDR3 size: 16 residues. Germline CDR1 reads SNHLY; CDR2 reads FYNNEI. The V segment lost 1 base and the J segment 5 bases; nucleotides outside the gene matches: 6. In DNA, the CDR3 is TGTGCCAGCAGTGAAGTTAGCGGGAGGGCCAGCGAGACCCAGTACTTC. Protein product: CASSEVSGRASETQYF.

This clonotype was detected a few times. The genes are TRBV5-1 and TRBJ1-2; TRBD1 might be the D (6 bases). V lost 5 bases to trimming and J lost 5 bases, with 13 bases between them. CDR1 and CDR2 (germline): SGHRS, YFSETQ. The CDR3 is 13 amino acids. CDR3 sequence: CASREGGRYGYTF. In nucleotides, the CDR3 is TGCGCCAGCAGGGAAGGGGGACGGTATGGCTACACCTTC.

This clonotype was observed at least ten times. V and J are TRBV5-4 and TRBJ2-3; TRBD2 aligns across 13 bases. The CDR3 is made up of 18 amino acids. The junction had 14 bases not matched to a gene; V was cut back by 4 bases and J by 6 bases. From germline, CDR1 is SGHNT and CDR2 YYREEE (reference sequence). The CDR3 loop reads CASSRGGGLAGTGDTQYF. The CDR3 nucleotides are TGTGCCAGCAGCCGAGGAGGGGGACTAGCGGGGACTGGGGATACGCAGTATTTT.

This clonotype was observed many times. This sequence joins TRBV28 and TRBJ2-6, with D unresolved. The CDR3 is made up of 17 amino acids. CDR1 is MDHEN, CDR2 SYDVKM, per germline. Trimming left V 3 bases short and J 0 bases short, with 12 bases between. CDR3 in DNA: TGTGCCAGCAGTTTCCCTGCCTCTTACTCTGGGGCCAACGTCCTGACTTTC. It yields the protein CASSFPASYSGANVLTF.

Ten or more counts support this clonotype. This sequence may be a read error, since a much larger clone differs from it by one base. The chain links TRBV10-3 to TRBJ2-7; D is unresolved. This CDR3 is 15 amino acids long. Trimming shortened V by 2 bases and J by 0 bases, and 11 bases separated the two germline ends. Looked up from germline, CDR1 is ENHRY and CDR2 is SYGVKD. CDR3 residues: CAISEIKVGSYEQYF. CDR3 coding DNA: TGTGCCATCAGTGAGATTAAGGTTGGCTCCTACGAGCAGTACTTC.

This clonotype was observed at least ten times. This sequence joins TRBV10-3 and TRBJ1-2; possible D gene TRBD1, 6 bases. Trimming stripped 4 bases from V and 6 bases from J, with 9 bases between. CDR1 ENHRY and CDR2 SYGVKD come from the germline V gene. The CDR3 has 12 residues. The CDR3, as DNA: TGTGCCATCAGTGTGTCAGGGGATGGCTACACCTTC. Translation gives CAISVSGDGYTF.

Only a few counts were recorded for this clonotype. This chain connects TRBV7-9 to TRBJ2-5, with D tentatively TRBD1 or TRBD2 (5 bases each). The CDR3 totals 16 residues. The ends were cut back, 1 base at V and 5 bases at J, with 17 bases in the middle. Germline CDR1 and CDR2: SEHNR and FQNEAQ (reference sequence). The DNA of the CDR3 is TGTGCCAGCAGCTTAGGTCGCAGGGACCACAGGGAGACCCAGTACTTC. Its protein product is CASSLGRRDHRETQYF. Based on the CDR3 plus reference TRBV7-9 and TRBJ2-5, the full variable domain is DTGVSQNPRHKITKRGQNVTFRCDPISEHNRLYWYRQTLGQGPEFLTYFQNEAQLEKSRLLSDRFSAERPKGSFSTLEIQRTEQGDSAMYLCASSLGRRDHRETQYFGPGTRLLVL.

The rearrangement uses TRBV5-1 and TRBJ2-3; tentatively, D is TRBD2 (5 bases). Germline loops: CDR1 SGHRS, CDR2 YFSETQ. The ends were cut back, 0 bases at V and 1 base at J, with 9 bases in the middle. The CDR3 spans 15 residues. This CDR3 reads CASSLDPRGTDTQYF. Here the CDR3 DNA reads TGCGCCAGCAGCTTGGACCCGAGGGGCACAGATACGCAGTATTTT.

The rearrangement uses TRBV12-3 or TRBV12-4 and TRBJ2-7; 8 bases are a match to TRBD2. The CDR3 loop spans 13 amino acids. The V segment lost 7 bases and the J segment 6 bases; nucleotides outside the gene matches: 8. The CDR3 coding sequence is TGTGCCAGCACCTGGACTAGCTCAAGCGAGCAGTACTTC. Amino acids: CASTWTSSSEQYF.

The chain employs TRBV19 and TRBJ2-7; D may match TRBD1 or TRBD2 (6 bases each). Germline V gene sequence: CDR1 LNHDA, CDR2 SQIVND (reference sequence). The CDR3 spans 14 residues. V lost 3 bases and J lost 6, with 15 bases in between. CDR3 sequence (DNA): TGTGCCAGTAGTATTGATTTGGGGGGCCGCGAGCAGTACTTC. Amino acid sequence: CASSIDLGGREQYF. Full variable domain (rest looked up from reference TRBV19 and TRBJ2-7): DGGITQSPKYLFRKEGQNVTLSCEQNLNHDAMYWYRQDPGQGLRLIYYSQIVNDFQKGDIAEGYSVSREKKESFPLTVTSAQKNPTAFYLCASSIDLGGREQYFGPGTRLTVT.

This clonotype was observed many times. The chain links TRBV20-1 to TRBJ1-2; D unclear. Germline CDR1 and CDR2: DFQATT and SNEGSKA (reference sequence). V lost 6 bases, J lost 4 bases, and 12 bases lay in between. The CDR3 extends over 12 amino acids. CDR3 region: CSAAVSSYGYTF. The CDR3 DNA is TGCAGTGCGGCCGTGAGTTCCTATGGCTACACCTTC.

This clonotype was seen many times. V usage is TRBV15 and J usage is TRBJ2-1; TRBD2 matches 8 bases. The CDR3 contains 18 residues. From germline, CDR1 is LNHNV and CDR2 YYDKDF (reference sequence). With 0 bases clipped from V and 0 bases from J, the junction kept 7 bases outside the gene matches. This CDR3 reads CATSRDRERGSSYNEQFF. As DNA, the CDR3 is TGTGCCACCAGCAGAGATCGGGAGCGGGGGAGCTCCTACAATGAGCAGTTCTTC.

This clonotype was observed at least ten times. The rearrangement uses TRBV5-1 and TRBJ1-5; perhaps TRBD1 as D (6 bases). The CDR3 runs to 15 residues. Deletions cut 4 bases from V and 0 bases from J, with 11 bases between. Germline CDR1 and CDR2: SGHRS and YFSETQ. The chain's CDR3 is CASSQTGLSNQPQHF. The CDR3 DNA is TGCGCCAGCAGCCAGACAGGACTTAGCAATCAGCCCCAGCATTTT.

This clonotype was detected only a few times. The rearrangement uses TRBV5-1 and TRBJ2-1; TRBD2 might be the D (6 bases). Germline V gene lookup returns CDR1 SGHRS and CDR2 YFSETQ. The V end was cut by 0 bases, the J end by 10 bases, with 17 bases between. This CDR3 spans 15 amino acids. The CDR3 region has the DNA TGCGCCAGCAGCTTGGCGGGAGTGATGTCCTCCGAGCAGTTCTTC. Its translation: CASSLAGVMSSEQFF.

This clonotype came up many times. This chain connects TRBV4-2 to TRBJ2-6, with 7 bases matching TRBD2. This CDR3 spans 19 amino acids. Germline V CDR1 and CDR2: LGHNA, YNFKEQ. J was trimmed by 0 bases and V by 1 base; bases with no gene match: 9. The CDR3 region has the DNA TGTGCCAGCAGCCAAGGCGAAGTAGCGGGTATCTCTGGGGCCAACGTCCTGACTTTC. Its translation: CASSQGEVAGISGANVLTF.

This clonotype was detected ten times or more. The CDR3 loop reads CASSLFAGGGDTQYF. CDR3 sequence (DNA): TGCGCCAGCAGCTTATTTGCGGGAGGAGGAGATACGCAGTATTTT. The chain joins TRBV5-1 to TRBJ2-3; 8 nucleotides align to TRBD2. This CDR3 has 15 residues. The germline V gene encodes CDR1 SGHRS and CDR2 YFSETQ. V trimming: 2 bases; J trimming: 5 bases; junction bases outside the gene matches: 7.

Ten or more counts support this clonotype. This chain connects TRBV4-1 to TRBJ2-3; 10 nucleotides match TRBD1. The junction had 6 bases not matched to a gene; V was cut back by 1 base and J by 5 bases. This CDR3 is 16 amino acids long. CDR1 MGHRA and CDR2 YSYEKL come from the germline V gene. The CDR3 sequence is CASSQGTGGRIDTQYF. CDR3 nucleotides: TGCGCCAGCAGCCAAGGGACAGGGGGGCGGATAGATACGCAGTATTTT.

This clonotype was recorded at least ten times. The chain recombines TRBV7-9 with TRBJ1-3; no firm D call. This CDR3 is 13 amino acids long. Germline V gene lookup returns CDR1 SEHNR and CDR2 FQNEAQ (reference sequence). V was shortened by 7 bases and J by 4 bases, with 11 bases between the two germline ends. The DNA of the CDR3 is TGTGCCAGCACCCGGACGAGCGGAAACACCATATATTTT. The encoded protein is CASTRTSGNTIYF.

Comments on this clonotype: Germline is not matched at one junction end, which may reflect a read error. CDR3 sequence (DNA): TGTGCCAGCAGCACGTGGGACAGGGAAAACATGCAGTACTTC. The encoded protein is CASSTWDRENMQYF. This chain uses TRBV7-3 with TRBJ2-4; 9 nucleotides agree with TRBD1. The CDR3 sequence is 14 residues long. Germline-derived CDR1 and CDR2 are SGHTA and FQGTGA.

This clonotype was seen only a few times. This rearrangement joins TRBV20-1 to TRBJ2-2, with unresolved D. The CDR3 runs to 12 residues. CDR1 DFQATT and CDR2 SNEGSKA come from the germline V gene (reference sequence). V was cut by 4 bases and J by 5 bases, with 8 bases left in between. Here the CDR3 reads CSAMKGTGELFF. The CDR3 DNA reads TGCAGTGCTATGAAAGGGACCGGGGAGCTGTTTTTT.